The sequence of this T cell receptor (beta chain) was determined in a study of Ad26.COV2.S vaccination and SARS-CoV-2 variants. Stated treatment: 15 to 20 received Ad26.COV2.S at low or high dose, single or two shots; a few received placebo; per-sample allocation not given. Each sample was drawn 63 days after the first injection (of vaccine or placebo). An Ad26 vector was used to express Wuhan-strain SARS-CoV-2 spike as the vaccine. Profiled with immunoSEQ multiplex PCR; TCRdb holds only in-frame clones, not every one. Of about 330,000 clones in the sample, roughly 90% were seen once. The CDR3 consists of 17 residues. Germline V gives CDR1 SGHAT, CDR2 FQNNGV. V lost 5 bases to trimming and J lost 6 bases, with 23 bases between them.

The rearrangement joins TRBV11-2 to TRBJ2-1, with D tentatively TRBD2 (6 bases). The sequenced sample was peripheral blood, obtained in a trial of Ad26.COV2.S vaccine versus placebo. The receptor was derived from a person between 18 and 65 years old who received the Ad26.COV2.S COVID-19 vaccine or a placebo. CDR3 DNA sequence: TGTGCCAGCAGCCCGCGGAGGGTCATGAAGAGCTTCAATGAGCAGTTCTTC. Protein sequence: CASSPRRVMKSFNEQFF. Looking up the rest from reference TRBV11-2 and TRBJ2-1 gives the full variable domain: EAGVAQSPRYKIIEKRQSVAFWCNPISGHATLYWYQQILGQGPKLLIQFQNNGVVDDSQLPKDRFSAERLKGVDSTLKIQPAKLEDSAVYLCASSPRRVMKSFNEQFFGPGTRLTVL.